This T cell receptor (beta chain) was recovered during a study of shared T cell receptors in the human thymus. Some clones are missing from TCRdb's copy, which holds only in-frame ones; the method was immunoSEQ multiplex PCR. The profile shows 540,000 or so clones, approximately 80% of them singletons. Germline loops: CDR1 ENHRY, CDR2 SYGVKD. The length of the CDR3 is 13 residues. The V end was cut by 6 bases, the J end by 5 bases, with 13 bases between. These data were likewise used in another study, on human thymus T cells. Per that study: Resections obtained during corrective heart surgery supplied the thymus tissue. Both thymic and peripheral blood repertoires showed apparently biased V and J usage.

The receptor's source is a boy less than two years old with a congenital heart defect. The chain combines TRBV10-3 with TRBJ2-5; D unresolved. The sequencing sample was made of thymocytes. DNA of the CDR3: TGTGCCATCAGGAACCTCCCGGAGGAGACCCAGTACTTC. It encodes CAIRNLPEETQYF.